Each of the 14 T cell receptor beta chains below was sequenced from the same sample in a study of relationships among human T cell subsets. Memory T cells were selected with anti-CD45RO beads from the CD45RA-negative fraction. The T cell receptor alpha and beta CDR3 regions were amplified from mRNA by semiquantitative ARM-PCR. ARM-PCR used tagged nested gene-specific primers, then communal superprimers for exponential amplification. TCRdb redid the calling of the multiplex PCR reads with MiXCR, one entry per CDR3 protein. The data hold over 8,000 distinct CDR3 sequences, with around 52% observed a single time. Material: memory T cells sorted from blood. The receptors originated from a man aged 40-49 years in good health.

This sequence joins TRBV12-2 and TRBJ2-5; the DNA was not compared with TRBD2, the D call given in the table. TRBV12-2 has pseudogene status. CDR3 length equals 13 residues. The CDR3 spells CARSGGGQETQYF. CDR3 bases: TGTGCAAGGAGCGGCGGGGGGCAAGAGACCCAGTACTTC.

As to this clonotype: Compared with germline, one end of the junction differs, possibly owing to a read error. The chain couples TRBV11-2 to TRBJ2-4; D gene uncertain. This CDR3 contains 15 residues. Germline CDR1 reads SGHAT; CDR2 reads FQNNGV. CDR3 sequence reads: CANSLEPLAKNIQYF. DNA for the CDR3: TGTGCCAACAGCTTGGAGCCTCTAGCCAAAAACATTCAGTACTTC.

The chain recombines TRBV20-1 with TRBJ1-3, with TRBD1 as a possible D gene (6 bases). There are 14 residues in the CDR3. V lost 6 bases, J lost 4 bases, and 16 bases lay in between. Germline CDR1 DFQATT, CDR2 SNEGSKA (reference sequence). CDR3 nucleotides: TGCAGTGCCACCGAGCGGCAGGGGGGAAACACCATATATTTT. Its translation is CSATERQGGNTIYF.

By frequency in the sample, this clonotype is large. This chain links TRBV11-2 with TRBJ2-3; the D is unclear. Germline values: CDR1 SGHAT, CDR2 FQNNGV. Deletions cut 5 bases from V and 1 base from J, with 13 bases between. CDR3 length: 15 amino acids. This CDR3 reads CASSQTYSRTDTQYF. The CDR3, as DNA: TGTGCCAGCAGCCAGACCTATTCACGCACAGATACGCAGTATTTT. Together with reference TRBV11-2 and TRBJ2-3, the CDR3 gives the full variable domain: EAGVAQSPRYKIIEKRQSVAFWCNPISGHATLYWYQQILGQGPKLLIQFQNNGVVDDSQLPKDRFSAERLKGVDSTLKIQPAKLEDSAVYLCASSQTYSRTDTQYFGPGTRLTVL.

This clonotype came up once. The gene calls are TRBV28 and TRBJ1-1, with D maybe TRBD1 (6 bases). Germline-derived CDR1 and CDR2 are MDHEN and SYDVKM. The CDR3 covers 15 residues. V was shortened by 3 bases and J by 2 bases, with 13 bases between the two germline ends. The CDR3 sequence: CASSFLRGGNTEAFF. The CDR3 DNA reads TGTGCCAGCAGTTTTTTAAGGGGGGGTAACACTGAAGCTTTCTTT.

As for this clonotype: The junction differs from germline at one of its ends, possibly a read error. The V call is TRBV6-6, the J call TRBJ1-4; 7 nucleotides line up with TRBD1. The V gene's germline CDR1 is MNHNY and CDR2 SVGAGI (reference sequence). The CDR3 spans 15 residues. The CDR3 DNA reads TGTGCCAGCAGCTCTAACCAGGGACAGCTTGAAAAACTGTCTTTT. Its translation: CASSSNQGQLEKLSF.

The rearrangement links TRBV28 to TRBJ2-7; 13 bases match TRBD2. The length of the CDR3 is 16 residues. Germline CDR1 reads MDHEN; CDR2 reads SYDVKM. The V gene end was trimmed by 5 bases and the J gene end by 3 bases; junction bases not matched to a gene: 7. The CDR3 nucleotides are TGTGCCAGCAGTAAGGGGACTAGCGGGGCCCGCTACGAGCAGTACTTC. Its translation is CASSKGTSGARYEQYF.

The genes are TRBV28 and TRBJ1-5; no clear D. V was pared by 2 bases and J by 7 bases, with 15 bases between. CDR1 is MDHEN, CDR2 SYDVKM, per germline. The CDR3 totals 15 residues. CDR3 region: CASSLSAEGRQPQHF. CDR3 nucleotides: TGTGCCAGCAGTTTAAGCGCAGAGGGAAGGCAGCCCCAGCATTTT.

DNA of the CDR3: TGCGCCAGCAGCTTGTTGGGGGAAGAGACCCAGTACTTC. It encodes CASSLLGEETQYF. The V and J genes are TRBV5-1 and TRBJ2-5; D may match TRBD1 or TRBD2 (5 bases each). The CDR3 is 13 residues long. V lost 1 base and J 3 bases, leaving 7 bases between the germline ends. Germline CDR1 SGHRS, CDR2 YFSETQ. Supplemented by reference TRBV5-1 and TRBJ2-5, the full variable domain reads KAGVTQTPRYLIKTRGQQVTLSCSPISGHRSVSWYQQTPGQGLQFLFEYFSETQRNKGNFPGRFSGRQFSNSRSEMNVSTLELGDSALYLCASSLLGEETQYFGPGTRLLVL.

This sequence joins TRBV12-3 or TRBV12-4 and TRBJ1-1; the D gene is possibly TRBD1 (5 bases). The CDR3 loop spans 14 amino acids. V lost 1 base and J 4 bases, leaving 10 bases between the germline ends. Here the CDR3 reads CASSLGDVGTEAFF. CDR3 DNA: TGTGCCAGCAGTTTAGGGGACGTTGGCACTGAAGCTTTCTTT.

Points on this clonotype: The DNA is left out, because the CDR3 cannot be placed on it with certainty; the CDR3 is given as TCRdb lists it. V is TRBV12-3 or TRBV12-4 and J is TRBJ2-1. The CDR3 totals 16 residues, both ends included. CDR3 region: CASSTSRRGPYNEQFF.

A few counts support this clonotype. The V call is TRBV28, the J call TRBJ2-7; 16 bases are shared with TRBD2. The V gene's germline CDR1 is MDHEN and CDR2 SYDVKM. The junction had 4 bases not matched to a gene; V was cut back by 2 bases and J by 3 bases. This CDR3 spans 17 amino acids. The CDR3 sequence: CASSLGTSGRGGYEQYF. CDR3 sequence (DNA): TGTGCCAGCAGTTTAGGGACTAGCGGGAGGGGCGGCTACGAGCAGTACTTC.

Remarks on this clonotype: The junction departs from the called germline gene at one end, perhaps through a read error. The chain has TRBV5-4 and TRBJ2-7; the D is unclear. The germline V gene encodes CDR1 SGHNT and CDR2 YYREEE (reference sequence). The CDR3 is 14 residues long. CDR3 sequence (DNA): TGCGCCAGCAGCTTTGGTGACGGAACCTACGAGCAGTACTTC. Protein product: CASSFGDGTYEQYF.

Remarks on this clonotype: The junction shows a germline mismatch at one end, possibly a read error. The chain couples TRBV7-8 to TRBJ1-5; TRBD1 matches at 9 bases. The CDR3 totals 14 residues. Germline V gives CDR1 SGHVS, CDR2 FQNEAQ. This chain's CDR3 is CAGSHGTGSQPQHF. The CDR3 nucleotides read TGTGCCGGCAGCCACGGGACAGGGAGCCAGCCCCAGCATTTT.